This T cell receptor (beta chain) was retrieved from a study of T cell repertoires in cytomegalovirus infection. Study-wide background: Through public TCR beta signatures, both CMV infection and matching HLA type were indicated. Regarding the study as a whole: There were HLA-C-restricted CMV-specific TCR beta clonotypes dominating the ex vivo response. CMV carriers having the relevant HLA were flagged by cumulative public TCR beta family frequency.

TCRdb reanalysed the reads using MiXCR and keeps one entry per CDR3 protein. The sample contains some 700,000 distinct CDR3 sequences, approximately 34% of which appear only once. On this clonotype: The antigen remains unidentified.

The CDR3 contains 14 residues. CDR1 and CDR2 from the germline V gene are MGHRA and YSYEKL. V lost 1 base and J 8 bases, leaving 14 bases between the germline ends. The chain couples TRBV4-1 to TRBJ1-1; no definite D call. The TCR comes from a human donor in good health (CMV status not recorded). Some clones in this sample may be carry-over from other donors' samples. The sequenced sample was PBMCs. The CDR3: CASSQALGRLEAFF. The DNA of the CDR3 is TGCGCCAGCAGCCAAGCCCTCGGACGGTTGGAAGCTTTCTTT.